This is a list of T cell receptor beta chains from one sample in a study of CD8 T cells in ankylosing spondylitis. TCRdb re-called the 5' RACE reads with MiXCR, one entry per CDR3 protein. The data contain 250,000 to 400,000 distinct CDR3 sequences, 11% of them singletons. The specimen was blood, either unsorted or a sorted T cell fraction (not recorded which). The receptors here all came from a female donor with ankylosing spondylitis or in good health (not recorded which). CDR3s include the opening cysteine and the closing phenylalanine or tryptophan. The order of the fields is D gene, J gene, V gene, CDR3 length, CDR3 protein. The D gene is left open where the match is weak.

TRBD1 TRBJ2-1 TRBV19 15 CASSITGGVYNEQFF
TRBD1 TRBJ1-6 TRBV5-1 15 CASTVSGTGNSPLHF
- TRBJ2-1 TRBV5-1 13 CASSVEPDHEQFF
TRBD1 TRBJ2-3 TRBV5-1 16 CASSFRDRKGTDTQYF
- TRBJ2-3 TRBV30 15 CAWSKGVASTDTQYF
TRBD2 TRBJ2-2 TRBV28 16 CAITHRLAGGTGELFF
TRBD1 TRBJ1-6 TRBV10-3 13 CAIRSRGLSPLHF
- TRBJ2-1 TRBV12-3/TRBV12-4 16 CASSPKSLRAYNEQFF
- TRBJ1-4 TRBV5-1 14 CASSLEVGAEKLFF
- TRBJ2-3 TRBV7-8 13 CASSSGNTRALYF
- TRBJ2-7 TRBV20-1 15 CSARDGAGPSYEQYF
- TRBJ2-7 TRBV7-2 11 CASTNGYEQYF
- TRBJ1-5 TRBV30 15 CAWSVPGLNNQPQHF
TRBD2 TRBJ2-1 TRBV5-1 16 CASSPLGSGAGLAKFF
- TRBJ1-5 TRBV5-1 15 CASSLGPGAYQPQHF
- TRBJ2-7 TRBV10-2 16 CASSEGFKRAVEEQYF
- TRBJ1-2 TRBV12-3/TRBV12-4 13 CASSFDTGYGYTF
TRBD2 TRBJ2-3 TRBV11-1 16 CASSPRELAGADTQYF
- TRBJ2-5 TRBV30 14 CAWTSDSSRLTQYF
- TRBJ2-1 TRBV24-1 16 CATSDKVSQDYNEQFF
- TRBJ2-5 TRBV12-3/TRBV12-4 13 CASRIDSQETQYF
TRBD1 TRBJ2-7 TRBV27 15 CASSPGTVGEGEQYF
- TRBJ2-2 TRBV5-1 15 CASSPDGQLPGELFF
- TRBJ2-7 TRBV10-3 11 CAISESLGQYF
- TRBJ2-3 TRBV7-2 16 CASRRGTHPSTDTQYF
- TRBJ2-7 TRBV19 17 CASSIRTSFYANYEQYF
- TRBJ2-2 TRBV3-1 15 CASSQARPNTGELFF
- TRBJ1-3 TRBV24-1 15 CATSDPRSAGNTIYF
- TRBJ2-5 TRBV5-6 14 CASSWWGYQETQYF
- TRBJ2-3 TRBV5-1 17 CASSYFRGGTRTDTQYF
- TRBJ2-7 TRBV12-3/TRBV12-4 15 CASSWLSGAPYEQYF
TRBD2 TRBJ2-2 TRBV6-2/TRBV6-3 13 CASMREHTGELFF
- TRBJ1-1 TRBV20-1 10 CSARGPEAFF
TRBD2 TRBJ2-1 TRBV20-1 18 CSARDRPSGGANYNEQFF
TRBD2 TRBJ2-1 TRBV20-1 15 CSARDPGGANNEQFF
- TRBJ2-1 TRBV7-7 13 CASSLRFGDEQFF
TRBD1 TRBJ2-1 TRBV20-1 15 CSARPGQGSVNEQFF
- TRBJ2-6 TRBV7-8 19 CASSLEGGWGPSGANVLTF
TRBD2 TRBJ2-7 TRBV5-1 15 CASSFPLAFSYEQYF
- TRBJ2-7 TRBV2 12 CASSTGSDEQYF
- TRBJ1-4 TRBV28 15 CASSPAAAFGEKLFF
- TRBJ2-1 TRBV20-1 16 CSVRRPVSGLLNEQFF
TRBD2 TRBJ2-1 TRBV20-1 16 CSADPGLADSYNEQFF
- TRBJ2-4 TRBV20-1 13 CSARSRARNIQYF
- TRBJ2-2 TRBV4-2 18 CASSQLIGGALDTGELFF